This T cell receptor (beta chain) is drawn from a study of blood T cell repertoires in COVID-19. About the research overall: Samples came from the United States, Italy and Spain, spanning acute and convalescent COVID-19.

Original methodology: Reference gene primer amplification gave nucleated cell count estimates. The assay was immunoSEQ multiplex PCR, and TCRdb's table has in-frame clones only and misses some. V and J calls and clone size are those listed in that table; D and trimming were worked out from the DNA. Of about 200,000 clones in the sample, about 90% were seen once. CDR1 ENHRY and CDR2 SYGVKD come from the germline V gene. This CDR3 is 15 amino acids long. Trimming cost V 11 bases and J 8 bases, with 27 bases left between them. What the recovered Cohort 3 donors had was two negative PCRs, clearance, or symptom resolution.

The clonotype was recovered from a woman under 30 who had recovered from COVID-19. The sequenced material came from PBMCs or T cells enriched from blood (not recorded which). The V and J genes are TRBV10-3 and TRBJ1-1, with D perhaps matching TRBD1 (6 bases). CDR3 coding DNA: TGTGCCGCGAGGGGAGGCGGGGGGCGGCTTTTCGAAGCTTTCTTT. Translating it yields CAARGGGGRLFEAFF.